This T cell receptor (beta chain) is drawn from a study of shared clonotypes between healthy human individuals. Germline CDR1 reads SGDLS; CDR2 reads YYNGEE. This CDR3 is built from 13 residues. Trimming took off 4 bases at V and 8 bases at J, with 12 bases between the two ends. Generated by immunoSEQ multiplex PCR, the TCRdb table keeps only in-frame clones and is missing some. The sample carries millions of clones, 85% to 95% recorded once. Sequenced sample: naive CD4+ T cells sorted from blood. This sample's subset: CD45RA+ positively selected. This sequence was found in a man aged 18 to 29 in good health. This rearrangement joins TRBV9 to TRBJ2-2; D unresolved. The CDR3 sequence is CASSSRVSGELFF. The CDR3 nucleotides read TGTGCCAGCAGCTCAAGGGTCTCTGGGGAGCTGTTTTTT.